This paragraph reports one T cell receptor (beta chain). These data come from a study of cytomegalovirus exposure and HLA in healthy donors. The PCR used 60 Vbeta and 13 Jbeta primers. Clones were read by immunoSEQ multiplex PCR, and TCRdb kept only the in-frame ones, dropping some. The table includes about 110,000 clones, more than 60% detected once. Trimming removed 7 bases at V and 7 bases at J, with 18 bases between. Germline lookup yields CDR1 SGHRS and CDR2 YFSETQ. The CDR3 sequence is 14 residues long. The V and J genes are TRBV5-1 and TRBJ2-4; tentative D call: TRBD2 (5 bases). The specimen was PBMCs. The clonotype was recovered from a man aged 40-49 years in good health and CMV-seronegative. The CDR3 bases are TGCGCCAGCCGGGAACCCTCCGGGCCTAACATTCAGTACTTC. As protein: CASREPSGPNIQYF.